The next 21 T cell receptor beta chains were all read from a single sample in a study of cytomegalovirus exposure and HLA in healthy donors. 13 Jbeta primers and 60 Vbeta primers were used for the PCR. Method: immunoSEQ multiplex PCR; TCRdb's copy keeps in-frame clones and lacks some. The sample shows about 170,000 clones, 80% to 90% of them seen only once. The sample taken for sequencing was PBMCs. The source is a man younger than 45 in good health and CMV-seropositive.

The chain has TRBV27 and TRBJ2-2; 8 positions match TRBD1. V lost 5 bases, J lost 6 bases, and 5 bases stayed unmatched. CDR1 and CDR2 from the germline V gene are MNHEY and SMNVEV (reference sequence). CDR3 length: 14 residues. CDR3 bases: TGTGCCAGCAGTCTTGGACAGGGCGCCGGGGAGCTGTTTTTT. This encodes CASSLGQGAGELFF.

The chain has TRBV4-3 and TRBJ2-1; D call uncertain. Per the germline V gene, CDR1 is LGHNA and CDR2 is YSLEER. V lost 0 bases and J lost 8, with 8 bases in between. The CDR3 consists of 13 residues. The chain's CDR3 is CASSQDLDHEQFF. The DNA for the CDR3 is TGCGCCAGCAGCCAAGACCTAGACCATGAGCAGTTCTTC.

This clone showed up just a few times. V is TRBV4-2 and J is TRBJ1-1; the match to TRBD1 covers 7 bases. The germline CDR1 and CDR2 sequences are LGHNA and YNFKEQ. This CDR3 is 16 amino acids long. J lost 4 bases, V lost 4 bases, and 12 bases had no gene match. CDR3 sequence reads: CASSLNQGDGGTEAFF. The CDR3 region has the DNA TGTGCCAGCAGCCTCAACCAGGGGGATGGAGGCACTGAAGCTTTCTTT.

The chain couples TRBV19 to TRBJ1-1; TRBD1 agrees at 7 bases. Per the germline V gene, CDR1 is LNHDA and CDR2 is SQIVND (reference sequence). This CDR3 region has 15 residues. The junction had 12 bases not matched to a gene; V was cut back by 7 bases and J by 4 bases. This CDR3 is CASTPTGARGTEAFF. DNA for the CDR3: TGTGCCAGTACCCCAACAGGGGCCCGAGGCACTGAAGCTTTCTTT.

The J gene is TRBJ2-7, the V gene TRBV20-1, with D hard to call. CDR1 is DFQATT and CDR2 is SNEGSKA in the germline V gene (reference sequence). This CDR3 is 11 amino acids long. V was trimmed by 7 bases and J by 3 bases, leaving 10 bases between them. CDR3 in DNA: TGCAGTGTGAAGAACAACTACGAGCAGTACGTC. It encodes CSVKNNYEQYV.

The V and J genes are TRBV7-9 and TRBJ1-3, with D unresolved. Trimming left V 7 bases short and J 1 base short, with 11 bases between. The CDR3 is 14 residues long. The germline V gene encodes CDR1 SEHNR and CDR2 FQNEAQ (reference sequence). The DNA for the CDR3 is TGTGCCAGCACCTTTGGCGGGTCTGGAAACACCATATATTTT. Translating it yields CASTFGGSGNTIYF. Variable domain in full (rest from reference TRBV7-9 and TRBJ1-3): DTGVSQNPRHKITKRGQNVTFRCDPISEHNRLYWYRQTLGQGPEFLTYFQNEAQLEKSRLLSDRFSAERPKGSFSTLEIQRTEQGDSAMYLCASTFGGSGNTIYFGEGSWLTVV.

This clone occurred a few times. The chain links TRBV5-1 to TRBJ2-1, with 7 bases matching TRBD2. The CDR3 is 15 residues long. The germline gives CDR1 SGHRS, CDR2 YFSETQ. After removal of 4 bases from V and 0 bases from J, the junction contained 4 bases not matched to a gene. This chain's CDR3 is CASSEAGSSYNEQFF. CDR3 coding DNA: TGCGCCAGCAGCGAAGCGGGGAGCTCCTACAATGAGCAGTTCTTC.

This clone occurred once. CDR3 nucleotides: TGTGCCAGCAGCCCCGGCACCGGGGAGCTGTTTTTT. Its translation is CASSPGTGELFF. The J gene is TRBJ2-2, the V gene TRBV7-3, with no clear D. This CDR3 is 12 amino acids long. Trimming took 5 bases from V and 4 from J, leaving 5 bases between them. Germline V gives CDR1 SGHTA, CDR2 FQGTGA.

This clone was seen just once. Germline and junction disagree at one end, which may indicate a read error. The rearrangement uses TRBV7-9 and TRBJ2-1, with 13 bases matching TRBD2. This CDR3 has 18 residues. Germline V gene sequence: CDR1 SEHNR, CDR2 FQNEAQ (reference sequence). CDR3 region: CSSSLAEGLAGIYNEQFF. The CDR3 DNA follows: TGTTCCAGCAGCTTAGCCGAGGGACTAGCGGGAATCTACAATGAGCAGTTCTTC.

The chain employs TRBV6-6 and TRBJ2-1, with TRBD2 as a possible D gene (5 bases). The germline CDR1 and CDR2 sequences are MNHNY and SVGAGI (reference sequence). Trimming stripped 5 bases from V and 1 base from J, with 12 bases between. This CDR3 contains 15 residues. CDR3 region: CASSPTSGSYNEQFF. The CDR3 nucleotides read TGTGCCAGCAGTCCCACCAGCGGTTCCTACAATGAGCAGTTCTTC.

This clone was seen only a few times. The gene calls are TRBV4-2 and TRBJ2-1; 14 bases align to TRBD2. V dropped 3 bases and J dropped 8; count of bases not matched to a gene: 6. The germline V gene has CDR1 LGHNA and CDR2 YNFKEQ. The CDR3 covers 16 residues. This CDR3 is CASSQAGTSGSHEQFF. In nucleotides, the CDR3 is TGTGCCAGCAGCCAGGCCGGGACTAGCGGGAGTCATGAGCAGTTCTTC.

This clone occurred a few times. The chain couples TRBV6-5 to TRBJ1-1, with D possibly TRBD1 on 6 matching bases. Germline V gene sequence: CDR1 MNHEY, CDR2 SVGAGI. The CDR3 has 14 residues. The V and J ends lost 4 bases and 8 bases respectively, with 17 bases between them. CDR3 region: CASSLTVDGGEAFF. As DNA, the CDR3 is TGTGCCAGCAGTTTAACAGTTGATGGGGGCGAAGCTTTCTTT.

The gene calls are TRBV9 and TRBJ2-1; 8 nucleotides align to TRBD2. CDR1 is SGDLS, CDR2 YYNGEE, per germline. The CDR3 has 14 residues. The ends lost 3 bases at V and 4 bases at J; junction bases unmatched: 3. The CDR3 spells CASSAGLEYNEQFF. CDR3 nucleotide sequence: TGTGCCAGCAGCGCGGGACTAGAATACAATGAGCAGTTCTTC.

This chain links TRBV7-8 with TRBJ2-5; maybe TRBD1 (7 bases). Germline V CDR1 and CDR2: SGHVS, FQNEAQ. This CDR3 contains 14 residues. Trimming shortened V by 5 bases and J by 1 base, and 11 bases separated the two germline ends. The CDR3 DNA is TGTGCCAGCAGCGCGGGACAGCTCCAAGAGACCCAGTACTTC. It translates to CASSAGQLQETQYF.

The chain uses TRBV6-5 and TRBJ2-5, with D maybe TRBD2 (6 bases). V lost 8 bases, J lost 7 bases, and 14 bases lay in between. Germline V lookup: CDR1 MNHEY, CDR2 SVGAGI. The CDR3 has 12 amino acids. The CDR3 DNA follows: TGTGCCAGCGTAGGCGGGGAGAGGACCCAGTACTTC. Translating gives CASVGGERTQYF.

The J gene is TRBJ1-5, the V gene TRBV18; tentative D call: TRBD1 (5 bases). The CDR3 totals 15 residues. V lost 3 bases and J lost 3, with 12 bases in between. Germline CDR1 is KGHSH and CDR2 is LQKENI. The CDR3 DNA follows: TGTGCCAGCTCACCGGCGGGGGGTTCCAATCAGCCCCAGCATTTT. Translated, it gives CASSPAGGSNQPQHF.

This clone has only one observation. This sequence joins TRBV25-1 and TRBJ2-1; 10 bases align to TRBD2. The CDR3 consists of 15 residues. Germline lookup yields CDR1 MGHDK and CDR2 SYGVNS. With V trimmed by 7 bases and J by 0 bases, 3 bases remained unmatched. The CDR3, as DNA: TGTGCCAGCACCCTAGCGGGAGACTCCTACAATGAGCAGTTCTTC. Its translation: CASTLAGDSYNEQFF.

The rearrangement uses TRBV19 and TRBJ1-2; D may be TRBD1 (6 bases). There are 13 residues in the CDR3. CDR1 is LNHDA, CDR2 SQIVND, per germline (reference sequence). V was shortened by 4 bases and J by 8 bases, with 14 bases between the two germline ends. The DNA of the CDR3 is TGTGCCAGTAGTAACACAGGGTTTAACGGCTACACCTTC. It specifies CASSNTGFNGYTF.

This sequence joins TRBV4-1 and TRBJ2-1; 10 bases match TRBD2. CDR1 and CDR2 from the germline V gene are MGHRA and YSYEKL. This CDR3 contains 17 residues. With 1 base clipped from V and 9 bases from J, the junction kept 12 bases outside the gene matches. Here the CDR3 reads CASSQGPRLAGDTEQFF. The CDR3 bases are TGCGCCAGCAGCCAAGGGCCGCGGCTAGCGGGAGATACTGAGCAGTTCTTC.

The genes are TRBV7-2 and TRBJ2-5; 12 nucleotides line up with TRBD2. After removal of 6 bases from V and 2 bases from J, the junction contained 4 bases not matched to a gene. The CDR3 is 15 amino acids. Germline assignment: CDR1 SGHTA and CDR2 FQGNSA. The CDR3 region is CASSSGLAGQETQYF. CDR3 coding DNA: TGTGCCAGCAGTTCCGGACTAGCGGGACAAGAGACCCAGTACTTC.

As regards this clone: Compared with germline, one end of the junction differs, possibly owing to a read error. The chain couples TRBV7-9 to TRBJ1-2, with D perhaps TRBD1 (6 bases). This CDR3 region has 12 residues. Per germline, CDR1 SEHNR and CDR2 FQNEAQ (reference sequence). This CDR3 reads CSSSPRGGGYTF. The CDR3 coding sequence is TGTTCCAGCAGCCCCAGGGGCGGTGGCTACACCTTC. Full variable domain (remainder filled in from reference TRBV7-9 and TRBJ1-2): DTGVSQNPRHKITKRGQNVTFRCDPISEHNRLYWYRQTLGQGPEFLTYFQNEAQLEKSRLLSDRFSAERPKGSFSTLEIQRTEQGDSAMYLCSSSPRGGGYTFGSGTRLTVV.